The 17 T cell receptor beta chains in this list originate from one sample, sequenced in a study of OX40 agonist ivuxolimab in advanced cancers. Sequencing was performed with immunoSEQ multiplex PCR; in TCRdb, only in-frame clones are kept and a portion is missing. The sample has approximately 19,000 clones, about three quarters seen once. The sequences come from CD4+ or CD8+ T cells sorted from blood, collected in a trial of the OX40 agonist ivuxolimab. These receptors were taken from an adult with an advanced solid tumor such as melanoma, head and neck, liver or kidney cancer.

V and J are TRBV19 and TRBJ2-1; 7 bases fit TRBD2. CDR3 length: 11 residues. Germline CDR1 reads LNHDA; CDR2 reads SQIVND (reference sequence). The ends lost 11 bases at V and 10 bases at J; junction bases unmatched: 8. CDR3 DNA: TGTGCCTCAGGCGGGAGCAGGGAGCAGTTCTTC. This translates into CASGGSREQFF.

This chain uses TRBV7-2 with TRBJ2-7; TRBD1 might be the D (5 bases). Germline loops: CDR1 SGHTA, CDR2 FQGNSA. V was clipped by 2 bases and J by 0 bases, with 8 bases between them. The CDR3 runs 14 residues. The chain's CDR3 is CASSLTQASYEQYF. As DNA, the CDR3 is TGTGCCAGCAGCTTAACACAGGCCTCCTACGAGCAGTACTTC.

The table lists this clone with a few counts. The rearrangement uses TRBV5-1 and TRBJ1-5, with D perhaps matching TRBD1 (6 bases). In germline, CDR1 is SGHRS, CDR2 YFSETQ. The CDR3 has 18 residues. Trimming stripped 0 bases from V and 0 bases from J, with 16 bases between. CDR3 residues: CASSLEGGKLYSNQPQHF. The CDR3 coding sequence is TGCGCCAGCAGCTTGGAAGGGGGGAAACTTTATAGCAATCAGCCCCAGCATTTT.

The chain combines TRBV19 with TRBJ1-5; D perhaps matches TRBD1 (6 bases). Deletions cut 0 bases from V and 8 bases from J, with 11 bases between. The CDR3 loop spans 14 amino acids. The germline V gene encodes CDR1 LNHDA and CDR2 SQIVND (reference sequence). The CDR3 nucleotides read TGTGCCAGTAGTATAGAGAAAGGGGGGGAGCCCCAGCATTTT. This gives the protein CASSIEKGGEPQHF. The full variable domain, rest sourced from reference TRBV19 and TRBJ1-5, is DGGITQSPKYLFRKEGQNVTLSCEQNLNHDAMYWYRQDPGQGLRLIYYSQIVNDFQKGDIAEGYSVSREKKESFPLTVTSAQKNPTAFYLCASSIEKGGEPQHFGDGTRLSIL.

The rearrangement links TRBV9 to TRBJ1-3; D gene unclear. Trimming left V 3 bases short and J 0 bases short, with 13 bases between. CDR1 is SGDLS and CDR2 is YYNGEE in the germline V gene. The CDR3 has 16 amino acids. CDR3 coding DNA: TGTGCCAGCAGCGCTCAAGTTGTCAGCTCTGGAAACACCATATATTTT. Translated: CASSAQVVSSGNTIYF.

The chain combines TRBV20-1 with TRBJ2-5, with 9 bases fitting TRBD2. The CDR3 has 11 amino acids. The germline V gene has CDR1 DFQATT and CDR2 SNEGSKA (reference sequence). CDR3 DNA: TGCAGCTCCGGACTAGCGGAGACCCAGTACTTC. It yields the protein CSSGLAETQYF.

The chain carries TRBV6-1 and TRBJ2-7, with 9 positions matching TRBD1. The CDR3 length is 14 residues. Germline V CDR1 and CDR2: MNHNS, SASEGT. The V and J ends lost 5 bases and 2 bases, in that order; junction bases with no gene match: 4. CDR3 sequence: CASSLTGGTYEQYF. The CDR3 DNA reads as TGTGCCAGCAGTCTCACAGGGGGCACCTACGAGCAGTACTTC.

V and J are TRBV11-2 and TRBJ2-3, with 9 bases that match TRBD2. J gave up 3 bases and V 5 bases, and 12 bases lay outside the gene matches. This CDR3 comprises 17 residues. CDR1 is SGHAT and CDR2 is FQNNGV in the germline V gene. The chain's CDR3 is CASSATRGGGATDTQYF. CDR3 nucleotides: TGTGCCAGCAGCGCAACCAGAGGCGGGGGGGCTACAGATACGCAGTATTTT.

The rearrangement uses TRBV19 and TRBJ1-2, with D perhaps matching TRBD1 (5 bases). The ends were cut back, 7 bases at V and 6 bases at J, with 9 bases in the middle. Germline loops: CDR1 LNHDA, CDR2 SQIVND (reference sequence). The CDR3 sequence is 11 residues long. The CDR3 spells CASTGGDGYTF. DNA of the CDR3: TGTGCCAGTACTGGGGGGGATGGCTACACCTTC.

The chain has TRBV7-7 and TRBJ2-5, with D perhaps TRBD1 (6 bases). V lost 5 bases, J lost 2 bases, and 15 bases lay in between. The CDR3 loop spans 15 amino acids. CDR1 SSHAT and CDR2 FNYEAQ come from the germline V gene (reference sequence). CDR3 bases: TGTGCCAGCAGCATAGATGGACAGCCTCAAGAGACCCAGTACTTC. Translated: CASSIDGQPQETQYF.

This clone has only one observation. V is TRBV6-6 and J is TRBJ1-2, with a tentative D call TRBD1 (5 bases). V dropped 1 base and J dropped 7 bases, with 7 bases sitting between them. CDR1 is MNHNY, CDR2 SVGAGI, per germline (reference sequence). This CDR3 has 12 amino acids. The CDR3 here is CASSYLGGGYTF. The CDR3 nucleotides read TGTGCCAGCAGTTACTTGGGGGGTGGCTACACCTTC.

The CDR3 nucleotides are TGTGCCAGCAGCCCTTTAAGGGCTGGGGCCAACGTCCTGACTTTC. Protein sequence: CASSPLRAGANVLTF. V and J are TRBV28 and TRBJ2-6, with D uncertain. Trimming shortened V by 6 bases and J by 2 bases, and 11 bases separated the two germline ends. Germline assignment: CDR1 MDHEN and CDR2 SYDVKM. The CDR3 length is 15 residues.

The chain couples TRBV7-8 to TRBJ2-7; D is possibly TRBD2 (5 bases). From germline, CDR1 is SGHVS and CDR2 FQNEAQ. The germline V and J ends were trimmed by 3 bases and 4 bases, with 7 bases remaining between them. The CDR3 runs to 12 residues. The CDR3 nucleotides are TGTGCCAGCAGCTTTGGGAGTTACGAGCAGTACTTC. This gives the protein CASSFGSYEQYF.

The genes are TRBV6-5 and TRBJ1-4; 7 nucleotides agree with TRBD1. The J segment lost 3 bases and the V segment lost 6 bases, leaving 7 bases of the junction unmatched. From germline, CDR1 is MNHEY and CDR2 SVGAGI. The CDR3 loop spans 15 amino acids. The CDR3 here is CASSPTGASNEKLFF. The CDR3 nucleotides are TGTGCCAGCAGCCCAACAGGGGCCTCTAATGAAAAACTGTTTTTT.

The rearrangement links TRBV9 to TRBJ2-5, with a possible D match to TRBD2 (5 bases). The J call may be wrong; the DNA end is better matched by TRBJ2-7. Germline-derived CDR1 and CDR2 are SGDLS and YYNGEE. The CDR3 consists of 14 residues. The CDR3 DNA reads TGTGCCAGCAGCGTAGACTTAGGACTCTACGAGCAGTACTTC. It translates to CASSVDLGLYEQYF.

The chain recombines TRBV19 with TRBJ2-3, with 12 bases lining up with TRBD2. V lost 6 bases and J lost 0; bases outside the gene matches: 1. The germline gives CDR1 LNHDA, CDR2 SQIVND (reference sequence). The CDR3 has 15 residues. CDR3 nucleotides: TGTGCCAGTAGCCTAGCGGGGGGGAGCACAGATACGCAGTATTTT. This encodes CASSLAGGSTDTQYF.

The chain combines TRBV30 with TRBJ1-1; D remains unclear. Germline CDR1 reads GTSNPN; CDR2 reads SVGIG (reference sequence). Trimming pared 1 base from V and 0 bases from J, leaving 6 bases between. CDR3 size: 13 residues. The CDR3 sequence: CAWSEEMNTEAFF. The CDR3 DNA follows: TGTGCCTGGAGTGAAGAAATGAACACTGAAGCTTTCTTT. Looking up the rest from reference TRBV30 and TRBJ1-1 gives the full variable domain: SQTIHQWPATLVQPVGSPLSLECTVEGTSNPNLYWYRQAAGRGLQLLFYSVGIGQISSEVPQNLSASRPQDRQFILSSKKLLLSDSGFYLCAWSEEMNTEAFFGQGTRLTVV.